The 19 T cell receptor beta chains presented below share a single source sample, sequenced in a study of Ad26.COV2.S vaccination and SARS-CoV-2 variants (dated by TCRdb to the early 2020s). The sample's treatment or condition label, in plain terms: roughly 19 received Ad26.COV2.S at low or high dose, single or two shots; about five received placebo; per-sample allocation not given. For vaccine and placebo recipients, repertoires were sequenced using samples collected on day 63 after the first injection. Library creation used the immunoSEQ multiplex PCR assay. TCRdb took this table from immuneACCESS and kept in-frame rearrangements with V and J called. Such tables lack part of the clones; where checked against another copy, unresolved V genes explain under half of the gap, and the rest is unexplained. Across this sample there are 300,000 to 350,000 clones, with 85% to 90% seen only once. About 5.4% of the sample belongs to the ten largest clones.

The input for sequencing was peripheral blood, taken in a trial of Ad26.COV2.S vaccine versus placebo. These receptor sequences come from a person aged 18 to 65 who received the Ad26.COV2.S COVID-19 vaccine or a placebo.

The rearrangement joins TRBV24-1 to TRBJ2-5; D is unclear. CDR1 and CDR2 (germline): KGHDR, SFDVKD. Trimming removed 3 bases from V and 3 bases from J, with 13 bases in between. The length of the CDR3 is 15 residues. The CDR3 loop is CATSDTRKGKETQYF. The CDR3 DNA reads TGTGCCACCAGTGATACCCGAAAGGGTAAAGAGACCCAGTACTTC.

CDR3 bases: TGCAGCGTTGAAGTGGCAGGGGACCAATTTACGCAGTATTTT. Residues: CSVEVAGDQFTQYF. This chain links TRBV29-1 with TRBJ2-3; perhaps TRBD1 as D (6 bases). CDR3 length: 14 amino acids. Germline V gene lookup returns CDR1 SQVTM and CDR2 ANQGSEA. Trimming pared 1 base from V and 8 bases from J, leaving 16 bases between.

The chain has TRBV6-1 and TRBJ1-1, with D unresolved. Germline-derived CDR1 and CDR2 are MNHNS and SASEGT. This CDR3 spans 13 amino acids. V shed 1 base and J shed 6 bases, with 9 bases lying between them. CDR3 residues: CASSEVGRAEAFF. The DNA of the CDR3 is TGTGCCAGCAGTGAAGTGGGTAGGGCTGAAGCTTTCTTT.

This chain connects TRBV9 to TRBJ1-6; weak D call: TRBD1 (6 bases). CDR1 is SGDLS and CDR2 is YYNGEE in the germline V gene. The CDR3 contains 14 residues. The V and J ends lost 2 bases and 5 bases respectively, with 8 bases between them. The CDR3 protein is CASSVTGHNSPLHF. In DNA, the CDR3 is TGTGCCAGCAGCGTGACAGGTCATAATTCACCCCTCCACTTT.

In nucleotides, the CDR3 is TGTGCCAGCTCACCGACAGTAGCCAAAAACATTCAGTACTTC. As protein: CASSPTVAKNIQYF. The chain has TRBV18 and TRBJ2-4; tentative D call: TRBD1 (5 bases). Trimming shortened V by 3 bases and J by 0 bases, and 6 bases separated the two germline ends. CDR3 length equals 14 residues. Germline V gene lookup returns CDR1 KGHSH and CDR2 LQKENI.

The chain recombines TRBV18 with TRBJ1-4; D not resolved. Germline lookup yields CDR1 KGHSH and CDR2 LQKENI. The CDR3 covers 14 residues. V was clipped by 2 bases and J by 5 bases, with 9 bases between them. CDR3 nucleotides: TGTGCCAGCTCACCAGGGAAAAGCAATGAAAAACTGTTTTTT. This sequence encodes CASSPGKSNEKLFF. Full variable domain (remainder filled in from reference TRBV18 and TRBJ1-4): NAGVMQNPRHLVRRRGQEARLRCSPMKGHSHVYWYRQLPEEGLKFMVYLQKENIIDESGMPKERFSAEFPKEGPSILRIQQVVRGDSAAYFCASSPGKSNEKLFFGSGTQLSVL.

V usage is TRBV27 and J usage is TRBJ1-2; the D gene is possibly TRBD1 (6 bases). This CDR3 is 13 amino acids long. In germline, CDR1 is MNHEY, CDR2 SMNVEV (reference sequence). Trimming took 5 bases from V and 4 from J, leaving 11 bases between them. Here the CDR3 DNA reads TGTGCCAGCAGTACAGGACAGTTCTATGGCTACACCTTC. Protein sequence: CASSTGQFYGYTF.

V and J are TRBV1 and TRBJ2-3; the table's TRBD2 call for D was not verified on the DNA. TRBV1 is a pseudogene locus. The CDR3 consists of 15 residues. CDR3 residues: CTSSQDSGSTDTQYF. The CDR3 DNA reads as TGCACCAGCAGCCAAGACAGCGGGAGTACAGATACGCAGTATTTT.

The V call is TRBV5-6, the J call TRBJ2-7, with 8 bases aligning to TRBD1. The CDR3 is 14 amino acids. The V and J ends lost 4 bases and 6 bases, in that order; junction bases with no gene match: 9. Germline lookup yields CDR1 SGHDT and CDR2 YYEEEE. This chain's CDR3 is CASSGQGEFPEQYF. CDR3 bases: TGTGCCAGCAGCGGACAGGGAGAGTTTCCCGAGCAGTACTTC.

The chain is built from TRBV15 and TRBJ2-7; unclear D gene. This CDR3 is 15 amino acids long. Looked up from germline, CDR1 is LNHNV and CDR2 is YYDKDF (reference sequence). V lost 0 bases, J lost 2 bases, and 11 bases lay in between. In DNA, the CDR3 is TGTGCCACCAGCAGAGATGACGCTCCTACCTACGAGCAGTACTTC. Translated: CATSRDDAPTYEQYF.

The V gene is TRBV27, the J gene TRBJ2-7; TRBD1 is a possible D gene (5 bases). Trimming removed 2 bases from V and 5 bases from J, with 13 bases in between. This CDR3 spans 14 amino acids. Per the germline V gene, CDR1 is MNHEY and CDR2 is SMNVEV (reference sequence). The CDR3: CASSLGPLGDEQYF. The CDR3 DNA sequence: TGTGCCAGCAGTTTAGGTCCCCTAGGGGACGAGCAGTACTTC.

CDR3 DNA sequence: TGCGCCAGCGCATATAACCGGGACAGGGTCTCCTACGAGCAGTACTTC. It encodes CASAYNRDRVSYEQYF. V gene TRBV5-1 combines with J gene TRBJ2-7; 9 nucleotides line up with TRBD1. The CDR3 is made up of 16 amino acids. Trimming at V came to 7 bases and at J to 0 bases, leaving 11 bases not matched to a gene. Per germline, CDR1 SGHRS and CDR2 YFSETQ.

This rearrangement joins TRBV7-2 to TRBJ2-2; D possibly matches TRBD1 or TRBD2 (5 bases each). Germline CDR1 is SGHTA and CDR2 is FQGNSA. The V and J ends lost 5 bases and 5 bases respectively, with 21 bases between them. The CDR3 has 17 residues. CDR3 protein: CASSLTGAPGETGELFF. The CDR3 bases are TGTGCCAGCAGCCTCACAGGAGCTCCCGGGGAAACCGGGGAGCTGTTTTTT.

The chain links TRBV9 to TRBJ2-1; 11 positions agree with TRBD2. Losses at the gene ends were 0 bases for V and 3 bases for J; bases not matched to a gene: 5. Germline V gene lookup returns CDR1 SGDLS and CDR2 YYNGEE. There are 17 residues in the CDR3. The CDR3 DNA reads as TGTGCCAGCAGCGTAGAAGGGGGGACTAGCGGCTACAATGAGCAGTTCTTC. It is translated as CASSVEGGTSGYNEQFF.

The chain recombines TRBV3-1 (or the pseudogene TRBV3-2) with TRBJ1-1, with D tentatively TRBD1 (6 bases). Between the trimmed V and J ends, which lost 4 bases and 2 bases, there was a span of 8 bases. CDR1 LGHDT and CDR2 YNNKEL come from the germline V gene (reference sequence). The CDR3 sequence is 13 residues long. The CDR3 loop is CASSLQGNTEAFF. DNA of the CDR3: TGTGCCAGCAGCCTACAGGGAAACACTGAAGCTTTCTTT.

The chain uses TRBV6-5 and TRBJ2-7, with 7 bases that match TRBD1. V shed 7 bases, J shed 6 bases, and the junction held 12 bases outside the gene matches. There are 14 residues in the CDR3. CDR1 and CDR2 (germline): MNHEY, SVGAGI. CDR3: CASNQGGSGSEQYF. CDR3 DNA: TGTGCCAGCAACCAAGGGGGCTCGGGGAGCGAGCAGTACTTC.

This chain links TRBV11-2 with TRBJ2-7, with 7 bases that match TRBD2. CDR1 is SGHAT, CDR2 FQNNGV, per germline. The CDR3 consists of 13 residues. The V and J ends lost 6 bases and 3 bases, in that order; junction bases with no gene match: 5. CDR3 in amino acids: CASRGREGYEQYF. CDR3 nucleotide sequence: TGTGCCAGCAGAGGCAGGGAGGGCTACGAGCAGTACTTC.

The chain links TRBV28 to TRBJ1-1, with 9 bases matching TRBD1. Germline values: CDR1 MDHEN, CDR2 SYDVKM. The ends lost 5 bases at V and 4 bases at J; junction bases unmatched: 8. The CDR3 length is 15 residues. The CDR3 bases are TGTGCCAGCAGTACGCCGACAGGGGGAGCCACTGAAGCTTTCTTT. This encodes CASSTPTGGATEAFF.

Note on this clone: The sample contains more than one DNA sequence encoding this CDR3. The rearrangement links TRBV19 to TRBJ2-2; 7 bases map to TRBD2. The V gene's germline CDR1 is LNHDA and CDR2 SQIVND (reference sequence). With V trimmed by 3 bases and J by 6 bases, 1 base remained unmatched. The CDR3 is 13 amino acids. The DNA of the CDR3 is TGTGCCAGTAGTATCCGGGGGGCCGGGGAGCTGTTTTTT. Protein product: CASSIRGAGELFF.